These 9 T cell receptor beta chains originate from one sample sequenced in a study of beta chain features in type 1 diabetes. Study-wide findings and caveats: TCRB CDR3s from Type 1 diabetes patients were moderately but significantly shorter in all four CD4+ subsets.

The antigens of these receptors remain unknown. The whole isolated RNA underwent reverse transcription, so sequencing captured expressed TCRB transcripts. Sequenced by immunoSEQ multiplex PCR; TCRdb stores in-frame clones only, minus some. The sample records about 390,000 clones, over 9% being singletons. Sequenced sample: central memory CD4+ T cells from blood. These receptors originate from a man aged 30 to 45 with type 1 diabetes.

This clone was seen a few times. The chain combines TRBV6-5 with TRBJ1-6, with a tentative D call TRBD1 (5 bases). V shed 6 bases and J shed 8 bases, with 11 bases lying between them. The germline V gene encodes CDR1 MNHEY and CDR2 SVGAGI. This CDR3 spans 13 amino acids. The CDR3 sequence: CASRPDRYSPLHF. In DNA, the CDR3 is TGTGCCAGCAGGCCAGACAGATATTCACCCCTCCACTTT.

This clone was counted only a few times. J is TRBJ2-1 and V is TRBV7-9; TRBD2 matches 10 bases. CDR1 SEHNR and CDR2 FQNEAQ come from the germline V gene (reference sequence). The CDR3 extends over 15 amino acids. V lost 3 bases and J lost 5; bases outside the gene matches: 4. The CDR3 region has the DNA TGTGCCAGCAGCTTCCTAGCGGGAGCCAACAATGAGCAGTTCTTC. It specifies CASSFLAGANNEQFF.

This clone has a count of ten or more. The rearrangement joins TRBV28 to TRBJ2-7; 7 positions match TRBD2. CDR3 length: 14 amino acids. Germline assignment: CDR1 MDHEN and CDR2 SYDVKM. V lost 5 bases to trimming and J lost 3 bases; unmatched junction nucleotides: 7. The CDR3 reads CASSGGGTGYEQYF. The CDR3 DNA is TGTGCCAGCAGTGGGGGGGGGACCGGCTACGAGCAGTACTTC.

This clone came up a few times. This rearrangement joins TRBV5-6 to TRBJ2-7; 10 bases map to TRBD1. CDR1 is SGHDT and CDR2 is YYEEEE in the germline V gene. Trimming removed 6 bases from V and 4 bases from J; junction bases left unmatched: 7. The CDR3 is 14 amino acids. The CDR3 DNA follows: TGTGCCAGCATCTCACGACAGGGGGCTTACGAGCAGTACTTC. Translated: CASISRQGAYEQYF.

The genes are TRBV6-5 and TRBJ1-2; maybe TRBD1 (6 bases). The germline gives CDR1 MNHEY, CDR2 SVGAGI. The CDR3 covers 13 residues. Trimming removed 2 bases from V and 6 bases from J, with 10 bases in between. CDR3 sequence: CASSYRAGDGYTF. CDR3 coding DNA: TGTGCCAGCAGTTACAGGGCAGGGGATGGCTACACCTTC.

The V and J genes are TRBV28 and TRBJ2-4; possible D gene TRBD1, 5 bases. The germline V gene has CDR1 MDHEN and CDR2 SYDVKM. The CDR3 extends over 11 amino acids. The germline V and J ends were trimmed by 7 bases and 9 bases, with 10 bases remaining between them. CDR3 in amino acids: CASKGQSIQYF. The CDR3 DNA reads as TGTGCCAGCAAGGGGCAGAGCATTCAGTACTTC. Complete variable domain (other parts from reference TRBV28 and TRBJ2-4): DVKVTQSSRYLVKRTGEKVFLECVQDMDHENMFWYRQDPGLGLRLIYFSYDVKMKEKGDIPEGYSVSREKKERFSLILESASTNQTSMYLCASKGQSIQYFGAGTRLSVL.

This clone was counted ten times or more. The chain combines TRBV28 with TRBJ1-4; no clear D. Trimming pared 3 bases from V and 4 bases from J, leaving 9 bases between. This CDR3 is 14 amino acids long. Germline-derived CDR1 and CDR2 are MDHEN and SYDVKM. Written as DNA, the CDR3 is TGTGCCAGCAGTTTGGGTCAGCATAATGAAAAACTGTTTTTT. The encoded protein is CASSLGQHNEKLFF.

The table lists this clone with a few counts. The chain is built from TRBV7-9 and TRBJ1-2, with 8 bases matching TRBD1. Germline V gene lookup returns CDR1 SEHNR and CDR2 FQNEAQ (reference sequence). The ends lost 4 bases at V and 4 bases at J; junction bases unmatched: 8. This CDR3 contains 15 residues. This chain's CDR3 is CASSSGAGTGYGYTF. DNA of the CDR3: TGTGCCAGCAGCTCTGGGGCCGGGACAGGCTATGGCTACACCTTC. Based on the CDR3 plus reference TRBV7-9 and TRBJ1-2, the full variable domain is DTGVSQNPRHKITKRGQNVTFRCDPISEHNRLYWYRQTLGQGPEFLTYFQNEAQLEKSRLLSDRFSAERPKGSFSTLEIQRTEQGDSAMYLCASSSGAGTGYGYTFGSGTRLTVV.

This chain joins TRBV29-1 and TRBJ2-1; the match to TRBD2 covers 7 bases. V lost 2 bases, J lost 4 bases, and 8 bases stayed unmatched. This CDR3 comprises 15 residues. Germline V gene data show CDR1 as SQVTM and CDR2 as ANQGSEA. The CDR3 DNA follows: TGCAGCGTTGAAATGTTTAGGGGAGGGTACAATGAGCAGTTCTTC. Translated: CSVEMFRGGYNEQFF.